The rows below give T cell receptor beta chains drawn from one sample of a study of blood T cell repertoires in COVID-19. Some clones are missing from TCRdb's copy, which holds only in-frame ones; the method was immunoSEQ multiplex PCR. This sample has under 110,000 clones, with about four fifths found just once. Sequencing was performed on peripheral blood. The receptors were gathered from an older woman with acute or convalescent COVID-19. Each CDR3 is given with its conserved first and last residue. The D gene is left open where the match is weak. Not every row has a clone size; where given, it reads once, few, many or a size class.

>.|TRBJ2-5|.|TRBV3-1/TRBV3-2
CASSLPTVKGETQYF
TGTGCCAGCAGCCTGCCGACTGTGAAAGGAGAGACCCAGTACTTC
>.|TRBJ2-1|.|TRBV5-1
CASSLDGGSSYNEQFF
TGCGCCAGCAGCTTGGACGGGGGAAGCTCCTACAATGAGCAGTTCTTC
>TRBD1|TRBJ2-3|.|TRBV5-1
CASGQGALTDTQYF
TGCGCCAGCGGACAGGGGGCTCTCACAGATACGCAGTATTTT
>.|TRBJ2-1|.|TRBV6-5
CASSYLGYNEQFF
TGTGCCAGCAGTTACCTCGGGTACAATGAGCAGTTCTTC
>TRBD2|TRBJ2-3|once|TRBV27
CASSLYSGRDSDTQYF
TGTGCCAGCAGTTTATATAGCGGGAGGGATTCCGATACGCAGTATTTT
>.|TRBJ2-5|.|TRBV3-1/TRBV3-2
CASSQGLRETQYF
TGTGCCAGCAGCCAAGGGTTGAGGGAGACCCAGTACTTC
>TRBD2|TRBJ2-2|.|TRBV7-9
CASSLLRGIHTGELFF
TGTGCCAGCAGCTTATTGCGGGGGATTCACACCGGGGAGCTGTTTTTT
>TRBD2|TRBJ2-7|.|TRBV5-1
CASSSGLGGSLDEQYF
TGCGCCAGCAGCTCCGGGCTCGGCGGGAGTCTGGACGAGCAGTACTTC
>.|TRBJ1-6|.|TRBV6-5
CASRPDGANSPLHF
TGTGCCAGCCGTCCCGATGGAGCCAATTCACCCCTCCACTTT
>.|TRBJ2-1|.|TRBV2
CASSPRLGYNEQFF
TGTGCCAGCAGCCCCAGACTAGGATACAATGAGCAGTTCTTC
>.|TRBJ1-2|.|TRBV19
CASSADQVAYGYTF
TGTGCCAGTAGCGCCGACCAGGTGGCATATGGCTACACCTTC
>.|TRBJ2-7|.|TRBV19
CASSQTESSYEQYF
TGTGCCAGTAGCCAGACAGAGAGCTCCTACGAGCAGTACTTC
>.|TRBJ2-7|.|TRBV10-1
CASSTPGQGFYEQYF
TGCGCCAGCAGCACCCCGGGGCAGGGGTTTTACGAGCAGTACTTC
>TRBD2|TRBJ2-1|.|TRBV12-5
CASARSSGNNEQFF
TGTGCTAGTGCCAGGTCTAGCGGCAACAATGAGCAGTTCTTC
>.|TRBJ2-2|.|TRBV25-1
CASSAQGTGELFF
TGTGCCAGCAGTGCCCAGGGGACCGGGGAGCTGTTTTTT
>TRBD2|TRBJ2-4|once|TRBV3-1/TRBV3-2
CASSQHSLAGRAKNIQYF
TGTGCCAGCAGCCAACACTCCCTAGCGGGGCGAGCCAAAAACATTCAGTACTTC